These 5 T cell receptor beta chains were all obtained from the same sample, sequenced in a study of shared clonotypes between healthy human individuals. The assay was immunoSEQ multiplex PCR, and TCRdb's table has in-frame clones only and misses some. The sample consists of 2 million to 2.5 million clones, around 95% of them appearing once. Material: naive CD4+ T cells sorted from blood. Specified subset: CD45RA+ positively selected. Receptors were obtained from a man aged 18 to 30 in good health.

This chain links TRBV28 with TRBJ2-7; weak D call: TRBD2 (5 bases). This CDR3 is built from 14 residues. The germline V gene encodes CDR1 MDHEN and CDR2 SYDVKM. Trimming took off 3 bases at V and 2 bases at J, with 11 bases between the two ends. The CDR3 DNA reads TGTGCCAGCAGTTTGTCCCACGGGACCTACGAGCAGTACTTC. Protein: CASSLSHGTYEQYF.

In DNA form, the CDR3 reads TGTGCCAGCAGCTTGACAGGGTATAGCAATCAGCCCCAGCATTTT. Protein sequence: CASSLTGYSNQPQHF. The chain joins TRBV5-6 to TRBJ1-5; TRBD1 is a possible D gene (6 bases). The CDR3 runs 15 residues. The germline V and J ends were trimmed by 1 base and 0 bases, with 8 bases remaining between them. Germline assignment: CDR1 SGHDT and CDR2 YYEEEE.

CDR3 bases: TGTGCCAGCAGCTTAGCAACAGGGAGCAATTCACCCCTCCACTTT. Its translation: CASSLATGSNSPLHF. This chain connects TRBV7-2 to TRBJ1-6; weak D call: TRBD1 (6 bases). Trimming took 0 bases from V and 7 from J, leaving 10 bases between them. CDR1 and CDR2 (germline): SGHTA, FQGNSA. This CDR3 has 15 residues.

The CDR3 DNA is TGTGCCAGCAGTGAAGCGCTCGGACCTCAGCCCCAGCATTTT. This sequence encodes CASSEALGPQPQHF. The gene calls are TRBV6-1 and TRBJ1-5; D remains ambiguous. The CDR3 length is 14 residues. Between the trimmed V and J ends, which lost 0 bases and 6 bases, there was a span of 9 bases. The V gene's germline CDR1 is MNHNS and CDR2 SASEGT.

The chain is built from TRBV11-3 and TRBJ2-1; D is undetermined. This CDR3 is 11 amino acids long. Trimming removed 4 bases from V and 4 bases from J, with 2 bases in between. The V gene's germline CDR1 is SGHNT and CDR2 YENEEA. The CDR3 bases are TGTGCCAGCAGCTGGTACAATGAGCAGTTCTTC. This encodes CASSWYNEQFF.